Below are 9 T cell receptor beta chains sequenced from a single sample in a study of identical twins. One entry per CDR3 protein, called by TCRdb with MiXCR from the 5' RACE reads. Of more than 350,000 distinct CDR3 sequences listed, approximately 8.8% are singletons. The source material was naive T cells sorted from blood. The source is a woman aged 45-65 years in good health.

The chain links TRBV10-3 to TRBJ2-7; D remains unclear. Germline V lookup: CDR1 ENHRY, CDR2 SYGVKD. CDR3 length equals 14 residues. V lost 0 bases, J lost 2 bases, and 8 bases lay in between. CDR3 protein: CAISESLVAYEQYF. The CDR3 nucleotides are TGTGCCATCAGTGAGTCCCTAGTCGCCTACGAGCAGTACTTC.

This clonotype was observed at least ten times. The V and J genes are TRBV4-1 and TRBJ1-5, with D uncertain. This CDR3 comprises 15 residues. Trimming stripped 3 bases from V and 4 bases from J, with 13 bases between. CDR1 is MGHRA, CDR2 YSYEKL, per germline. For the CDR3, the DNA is TGCGCCAGCAGCCAGTCCCGGGTTCCAAATCAGCCCCAGCATTTT. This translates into CASSQSRVPNQPQHF.

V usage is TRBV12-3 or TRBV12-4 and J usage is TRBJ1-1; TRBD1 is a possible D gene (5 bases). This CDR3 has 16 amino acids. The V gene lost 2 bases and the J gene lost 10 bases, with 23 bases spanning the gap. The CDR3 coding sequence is TGTGCCAGCAGTTTACTACTCTTGGGGGGTGGATGGAGAGCTTTCTTT. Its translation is CASSLLLLGGGWRAFF.

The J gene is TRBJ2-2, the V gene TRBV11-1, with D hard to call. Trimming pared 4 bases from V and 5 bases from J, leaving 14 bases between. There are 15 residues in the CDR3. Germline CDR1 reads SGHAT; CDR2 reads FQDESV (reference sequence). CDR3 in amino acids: CASSSRLGRTGELFF. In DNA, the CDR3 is TGTGCCAGCAGCTCTAGACTCGGAAGAACCGGGGAGCTGTTTTTT.

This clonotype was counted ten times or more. The CDR3 here is CASSPSSGLAVYNEQFF. CDR3 nucleotide sequence: TGCGCCAGCAGCCCAAGCTCGGGACTAGCAGTTTACAATGAGCAGTTCTTC. The V and J genes are TRBV4-1 and TRBJ2-1, with 9 positions matching TRBD2. Per the germline V gene, CDR1 is MGHRA and CDR2 is YSYEKL. The ends lost 4 bases at V and 4 bases at J; junction bases unmatched: 11. The CDR3 length is 17 residues.

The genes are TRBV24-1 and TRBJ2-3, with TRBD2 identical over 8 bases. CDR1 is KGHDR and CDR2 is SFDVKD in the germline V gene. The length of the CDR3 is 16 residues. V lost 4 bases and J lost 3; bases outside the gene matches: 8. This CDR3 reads CATSDSTGLVTDTQYF. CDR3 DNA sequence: TGTGCCACCAGTGACTCAACGGGACTAGTGACAGATACGCAGTATTTT.

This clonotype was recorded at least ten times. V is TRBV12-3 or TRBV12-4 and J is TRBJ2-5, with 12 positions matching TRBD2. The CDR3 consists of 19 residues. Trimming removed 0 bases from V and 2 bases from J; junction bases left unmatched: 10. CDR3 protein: CASSLALGLAGWVQETQYF. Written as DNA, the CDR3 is TGTGCCAGCAGTTTAGCGCTTGGACTAGCGGGGTGGGTTCAAGAGACCCAGTACTTC.

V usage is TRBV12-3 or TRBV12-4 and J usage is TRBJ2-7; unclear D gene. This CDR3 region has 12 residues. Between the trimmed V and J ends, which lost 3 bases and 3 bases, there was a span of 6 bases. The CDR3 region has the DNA TGTGCCAGCAGTTTTCAGTACTACGAGCAGTACTTC. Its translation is CASSFQYYEQYF.

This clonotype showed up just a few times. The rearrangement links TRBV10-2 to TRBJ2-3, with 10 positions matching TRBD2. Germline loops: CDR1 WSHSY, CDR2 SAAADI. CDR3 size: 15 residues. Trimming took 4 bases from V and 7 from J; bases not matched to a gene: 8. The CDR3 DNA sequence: TGCGCCAGCAGTGGGGCTAGCGGGGGTGGCCATACGCAGTATTTT. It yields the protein CASSGASGGGHTQYF.